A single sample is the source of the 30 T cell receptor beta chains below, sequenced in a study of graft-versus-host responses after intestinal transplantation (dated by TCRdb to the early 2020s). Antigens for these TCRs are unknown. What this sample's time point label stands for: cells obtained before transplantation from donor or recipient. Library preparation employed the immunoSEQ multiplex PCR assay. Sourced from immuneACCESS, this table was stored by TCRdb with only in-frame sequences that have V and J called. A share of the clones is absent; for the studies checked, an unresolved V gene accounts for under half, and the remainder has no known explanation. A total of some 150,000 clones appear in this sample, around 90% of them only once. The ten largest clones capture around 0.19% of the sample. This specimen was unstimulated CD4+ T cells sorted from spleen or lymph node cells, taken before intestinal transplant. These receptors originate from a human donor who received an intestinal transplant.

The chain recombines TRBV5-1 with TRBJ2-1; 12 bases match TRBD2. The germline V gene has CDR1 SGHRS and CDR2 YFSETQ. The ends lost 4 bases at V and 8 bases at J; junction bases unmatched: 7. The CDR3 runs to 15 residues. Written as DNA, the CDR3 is TGCGCCAGCAGCCCCGGACTAGCGGGATTTTATGAGCAGTTCTTC. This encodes CASSPGLAGFYEQFF.

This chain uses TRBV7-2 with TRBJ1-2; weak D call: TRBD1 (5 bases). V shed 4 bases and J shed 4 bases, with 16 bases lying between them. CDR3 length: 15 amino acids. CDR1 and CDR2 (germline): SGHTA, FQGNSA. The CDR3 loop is CASSSIRGVGYGYTF. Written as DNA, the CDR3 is TGTGCCAGCAGCTCCATAAGGGGAGTAGGCTATGGCTACACCTTC.

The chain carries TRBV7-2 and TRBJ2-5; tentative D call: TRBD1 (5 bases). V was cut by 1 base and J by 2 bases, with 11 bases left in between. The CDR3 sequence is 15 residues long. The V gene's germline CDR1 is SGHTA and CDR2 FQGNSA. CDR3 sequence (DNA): TGTGCCAGCAGCTTAGTTTGGGGCGGTCAAGAGACCCAGTACTTC. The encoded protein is CASSLVWGGQETQYF.

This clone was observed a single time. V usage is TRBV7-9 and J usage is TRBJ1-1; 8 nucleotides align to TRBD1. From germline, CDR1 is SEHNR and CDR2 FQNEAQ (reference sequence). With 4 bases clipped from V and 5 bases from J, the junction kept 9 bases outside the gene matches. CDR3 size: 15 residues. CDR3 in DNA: TGTGCCAGCAGCTCATCAGGGGGCGCGGGTACTGAAGCTTTCTTT. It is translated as CASSSSGGAGTEAFF. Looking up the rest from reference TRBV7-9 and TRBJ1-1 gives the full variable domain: DTGVSQNPRHKITKRGQNVTFRCDPISEHNRLYWYRQTLGQGPEFLTYFQNEAQLEKSRLLSDRFSAERPKGSFSTLEIQRTEQGDSAMYLCASSSSGGAGTEAFFGQGTRLTVV.

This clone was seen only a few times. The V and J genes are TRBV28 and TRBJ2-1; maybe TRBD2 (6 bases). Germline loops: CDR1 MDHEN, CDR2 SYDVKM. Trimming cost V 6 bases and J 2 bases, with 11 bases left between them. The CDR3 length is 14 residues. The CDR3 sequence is CASRALAPYNEQFF. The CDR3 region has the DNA TGTGCCAGCAGGGCCCTAGCGCCCTACAATGAGCAGTTCTTC.

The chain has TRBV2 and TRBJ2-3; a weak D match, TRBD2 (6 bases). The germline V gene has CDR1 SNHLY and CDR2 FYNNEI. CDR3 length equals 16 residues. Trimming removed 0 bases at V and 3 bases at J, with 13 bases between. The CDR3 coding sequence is TGTGCCAGCAGTGAAGCGAGACCAGGAGGGACAGATACGCAGTATTTT. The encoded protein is CASSEARPGGTDTQYF. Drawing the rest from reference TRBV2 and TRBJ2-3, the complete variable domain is EPEVTQTPSHQVTQMGQEVILRCVPISNHLYFYWYRQILGQKVEFLVSFYNNEISEKSEIFDDQFSVERPDGSNFTLKIRSTKLEDSAMYFCASSEARPGGTDTQYFGPGTRLTVL.

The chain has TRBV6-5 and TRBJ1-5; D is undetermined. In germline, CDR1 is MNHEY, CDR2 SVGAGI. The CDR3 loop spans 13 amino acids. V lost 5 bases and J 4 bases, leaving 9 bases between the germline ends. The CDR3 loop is CASSGTRNQPQHF. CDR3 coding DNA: TGTGCCAGCAGTGGTACAAGAAATCAGCCCCAGCATTTT.

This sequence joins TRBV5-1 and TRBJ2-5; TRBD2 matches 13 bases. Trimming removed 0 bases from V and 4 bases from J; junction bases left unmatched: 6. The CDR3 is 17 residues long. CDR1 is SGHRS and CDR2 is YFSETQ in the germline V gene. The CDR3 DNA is TGCGCCAGCAGCTTGGTACTAGCGGGAGGGCCGGGAGAGACCCAGTACTTC. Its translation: CASSLVLAGGPGETQYF.

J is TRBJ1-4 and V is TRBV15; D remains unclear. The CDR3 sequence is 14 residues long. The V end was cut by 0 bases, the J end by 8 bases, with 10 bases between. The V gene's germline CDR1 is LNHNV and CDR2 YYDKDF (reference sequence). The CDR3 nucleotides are TGTGCCACCAGCAGAGATACCCTGGGCGAAAAACTGTTTTTT. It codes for CATSRDTLGEKLFF.

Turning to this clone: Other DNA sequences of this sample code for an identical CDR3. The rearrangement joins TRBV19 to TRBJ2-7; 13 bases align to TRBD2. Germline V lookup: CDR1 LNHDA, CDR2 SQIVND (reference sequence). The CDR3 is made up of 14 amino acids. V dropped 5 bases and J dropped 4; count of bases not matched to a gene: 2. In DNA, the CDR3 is TGTGCCAGTAGTGGACTAGCGGGAGCTTACGAGCAGTACTTC. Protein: CASSGLAGAYEQYF.

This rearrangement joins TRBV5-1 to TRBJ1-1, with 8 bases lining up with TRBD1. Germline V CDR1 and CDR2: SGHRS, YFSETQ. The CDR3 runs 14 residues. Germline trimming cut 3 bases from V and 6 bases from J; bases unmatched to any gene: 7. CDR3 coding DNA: TGCGCCAGCAGCTGGGACAGGAGCGTAGCTGAAGCTTTCTTT. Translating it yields CASSWDRSVAEAFF.

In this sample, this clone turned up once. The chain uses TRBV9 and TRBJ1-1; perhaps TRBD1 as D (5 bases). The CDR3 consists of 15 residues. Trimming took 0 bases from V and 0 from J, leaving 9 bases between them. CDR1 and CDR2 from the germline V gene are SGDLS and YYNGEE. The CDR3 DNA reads TGTGCCAGCAGCGTAGAGGACACCGTGAACACTGAAGCTTTCTTT. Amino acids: CASSVEDTVNTEAFF.

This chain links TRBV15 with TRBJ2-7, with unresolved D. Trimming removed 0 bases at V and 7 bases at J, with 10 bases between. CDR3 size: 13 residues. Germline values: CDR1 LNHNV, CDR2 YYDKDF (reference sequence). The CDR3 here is CATSRDTGYEQYF. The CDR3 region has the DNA TGTGCCACCAGCAGAGATACCGGTTATGAGCAGTACTTC.

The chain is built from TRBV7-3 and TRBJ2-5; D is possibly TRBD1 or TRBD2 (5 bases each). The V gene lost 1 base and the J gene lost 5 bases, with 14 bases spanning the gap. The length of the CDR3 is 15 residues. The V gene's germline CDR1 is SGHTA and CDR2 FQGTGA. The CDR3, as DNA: TGTGCCAGCAGCTTAAAGGGCGAGGGGCCGGAGACCCAGTACTTC. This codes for CASSLKGEGPETQYF.

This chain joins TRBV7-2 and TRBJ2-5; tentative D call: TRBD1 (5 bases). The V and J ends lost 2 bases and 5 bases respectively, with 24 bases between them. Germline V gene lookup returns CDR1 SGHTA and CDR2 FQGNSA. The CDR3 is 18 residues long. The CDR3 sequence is CASSLTISQGKKEETQYF. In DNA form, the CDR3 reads TGTGCCAGCAGCTTAACAATAAGTCAGGGTAAAAAGGAGGAGACCCAGTACTTC.

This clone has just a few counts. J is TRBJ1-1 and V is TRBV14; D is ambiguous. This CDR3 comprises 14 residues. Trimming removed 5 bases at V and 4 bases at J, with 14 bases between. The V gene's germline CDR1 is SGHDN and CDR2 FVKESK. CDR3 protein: CASSGPWRGTEAFF. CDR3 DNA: TGTGCCAGCAGCGGTCCGTGGCGGGGCACTGAAGCTTTCTTT. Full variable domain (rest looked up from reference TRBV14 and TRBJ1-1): EAGVTQFPSHSVIEKGQTVTLRCDPISGHDNLYWYRRVMGKEIKFLLHFVKESKQDESGMPNNRFLAERTGGTYSTLKVQPAELEDSGVYFCASSGPWRGTEAFFGQGTRLTVV.

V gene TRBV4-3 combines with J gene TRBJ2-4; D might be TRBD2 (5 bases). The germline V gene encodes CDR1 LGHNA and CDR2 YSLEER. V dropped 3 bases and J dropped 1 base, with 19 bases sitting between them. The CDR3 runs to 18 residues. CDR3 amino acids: CASSHFRGSVGAKNIQYF. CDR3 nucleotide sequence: TGCGCCAGCAGCCATTTCCGGGGATCGGTTGGGGCCAAAAACATTCAGTACTTC.

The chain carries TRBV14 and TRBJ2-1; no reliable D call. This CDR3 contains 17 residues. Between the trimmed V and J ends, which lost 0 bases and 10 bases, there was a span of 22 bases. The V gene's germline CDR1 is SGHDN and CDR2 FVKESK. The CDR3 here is CASSQDFQVGLWREQFF. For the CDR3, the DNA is TGTGCCAGCAGCCAAGACTTCCAAGTAGGGCTTTGGCGGGAGCAGTTCTTC. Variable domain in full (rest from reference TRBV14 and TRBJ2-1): EAGVTQFPSHSVIEKGQTVTLRCDPISGHDNLYWYRRVMGKEIKFLLHFVKESKQDESGMPNNRFLAERTGGTYSTLKVQPAELEDSGVYFCASSQDFQVGLWREQFFGPGTRLTVL.

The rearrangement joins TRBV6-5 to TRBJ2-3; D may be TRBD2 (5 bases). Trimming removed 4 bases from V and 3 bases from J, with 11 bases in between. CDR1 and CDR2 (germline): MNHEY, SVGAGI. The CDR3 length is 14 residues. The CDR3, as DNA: TGTGCCAGCAGTTTCCTAGCTGGTACAGATACGCAGTATTTT. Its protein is CASSFLAGTDTQYF.

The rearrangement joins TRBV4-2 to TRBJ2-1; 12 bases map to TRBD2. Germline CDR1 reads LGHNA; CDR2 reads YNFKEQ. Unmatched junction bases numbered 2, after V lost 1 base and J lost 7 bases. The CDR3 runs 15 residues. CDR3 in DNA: TGTGCCAGCAGCCAAGTAGGGACTAGCGGGAATGAGCAGTTCTTC. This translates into CASSQVGTSGNEQFF.

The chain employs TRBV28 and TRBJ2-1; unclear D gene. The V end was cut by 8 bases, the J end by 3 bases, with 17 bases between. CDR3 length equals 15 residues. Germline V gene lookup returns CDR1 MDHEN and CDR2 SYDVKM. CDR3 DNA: TGTGCCAGCTATGCCGTCCTCGGCGGCTACAATGAGCAGTTCTTC. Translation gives CASYAVLGGYNEQFF.

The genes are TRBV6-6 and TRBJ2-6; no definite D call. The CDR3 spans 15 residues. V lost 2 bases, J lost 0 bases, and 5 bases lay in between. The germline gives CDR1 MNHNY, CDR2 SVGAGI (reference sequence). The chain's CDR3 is CASSYGGSGANVLTF. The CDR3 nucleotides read TGTGCCAGCAGTTACGGCGGCTCTGGGGCCAACGTCCTGACTTTC.

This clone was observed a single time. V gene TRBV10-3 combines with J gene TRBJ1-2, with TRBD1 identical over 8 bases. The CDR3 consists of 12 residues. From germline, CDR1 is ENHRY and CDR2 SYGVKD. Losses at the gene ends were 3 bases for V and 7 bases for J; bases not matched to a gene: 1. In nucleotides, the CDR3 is TGTGCCATCAGTGAAACAGGGGGTGGCTACACCTTC. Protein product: CAISETGGGYTF.

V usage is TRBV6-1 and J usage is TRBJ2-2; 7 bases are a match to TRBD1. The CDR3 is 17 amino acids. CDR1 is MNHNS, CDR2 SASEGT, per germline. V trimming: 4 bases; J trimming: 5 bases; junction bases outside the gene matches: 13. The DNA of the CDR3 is TGTGCCAGCAGTGGGAATCAAGGGGGCGTGGGGACCGGGGAGCTGTTTTTT. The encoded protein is CASSGNQGGVGTGELFF.

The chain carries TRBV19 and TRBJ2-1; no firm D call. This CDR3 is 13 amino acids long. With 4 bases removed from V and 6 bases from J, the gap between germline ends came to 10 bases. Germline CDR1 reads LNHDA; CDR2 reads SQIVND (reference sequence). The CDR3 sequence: CASSNLPANEQFF. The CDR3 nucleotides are TGTGCCAGTAGTAACCTCCCCGCCAATGAGCAGTTCTTC.

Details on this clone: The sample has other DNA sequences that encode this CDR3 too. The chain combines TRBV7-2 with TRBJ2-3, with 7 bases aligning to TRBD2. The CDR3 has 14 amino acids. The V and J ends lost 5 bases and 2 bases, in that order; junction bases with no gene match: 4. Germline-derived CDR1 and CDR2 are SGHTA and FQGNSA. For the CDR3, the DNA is TGTGCCAGCAGCCTTCGGGACTACACAGATACGCAGTATTTT. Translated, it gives CASSLRDYTDTQYF. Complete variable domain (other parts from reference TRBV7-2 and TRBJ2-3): GAGVSQSPSNKVTEKGKDVELRCDPISGHTALYWYRQSLGQGLEFLIYFQGNSAPDKSGLPSDRFSAERTGGSVSTLTIQRTQQEDSAVYLCASSLRDYTDTQYFGPGTRLTVL.

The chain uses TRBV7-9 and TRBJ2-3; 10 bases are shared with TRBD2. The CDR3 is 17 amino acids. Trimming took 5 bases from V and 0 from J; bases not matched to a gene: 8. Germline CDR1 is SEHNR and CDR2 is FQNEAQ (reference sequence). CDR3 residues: CASSRGLAAVSTDTQYF. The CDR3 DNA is TGTGCCAGCAGCCGCGGACTAGCGGCCGTTAGCACAGATACGCAGTATTTT.

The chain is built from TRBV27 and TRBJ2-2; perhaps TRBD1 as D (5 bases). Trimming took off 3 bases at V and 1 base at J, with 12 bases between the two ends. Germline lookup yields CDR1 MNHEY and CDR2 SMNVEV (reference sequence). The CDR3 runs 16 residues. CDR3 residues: CASSLLPTGNTGELFF. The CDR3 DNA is TGTGCCAGCAGTTTGCTCCCCACAGGGAACACCGGGGAGCTGTTTTTT.

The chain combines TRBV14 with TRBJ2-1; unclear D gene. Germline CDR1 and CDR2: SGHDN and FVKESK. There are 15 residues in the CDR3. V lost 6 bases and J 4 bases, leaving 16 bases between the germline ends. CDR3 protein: CASRPQSFPYNEQFF. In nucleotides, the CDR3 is TGTGCCAGCAGGCCCCAGAGTTTCCCGTACAATGAGCAGTTCTTC.

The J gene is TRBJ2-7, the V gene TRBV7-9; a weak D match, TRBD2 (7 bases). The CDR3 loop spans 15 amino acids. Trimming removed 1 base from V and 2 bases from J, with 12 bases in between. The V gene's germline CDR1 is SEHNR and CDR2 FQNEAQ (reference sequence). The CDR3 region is CASSLGAGATYEQYF. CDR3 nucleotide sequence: TGTGCCAGCAGCTTAGGGGCGGGGGCAACCTACGAGCAGTACTTC.